This T cell receptor beta chain emerged from a study of cytomegalovirus exposure and HLA in healthy donors. CDR3 length: 15 residues. Germline V gene sequence: CDR1 MNHEY, CDR2 SMNVEV (reference sequence). Turning to this clone: The antigen remains undetermined.

Study-level points and caveats: A cluster of highly shared sequence variants was likely a sequencing artifact. Some public TCRs appeared in many individuals, while most sequences were rare. V- and J-gene trimming in TCR beta was tied to a missense DCLRE1C variant by an analysis performed later. What a later analysis reportedly showed was that an Asian-associated ancestry cluster had fewer N-insertions than the roughly 700-donor mean.

Amplification used 60 Vbeta primers and 13 Jbeta primers. Using immunoSEQ multiplex PCR, the repertoire was profiled, and TCRdb retains in-frame clones only, with some absent. The sample holds roughly 180,000 clones, more than 65% seen once. The chain couples TRBV27 to TRBJ2-5, with D maybe TRBD2 (5 bases). With the DNA end fitting TRBJ2-7 better, the J assignment may be wrong. The specimen sequenced was PBMCs. The clonotype originates from a female donor in good health and CMV-seronegative. The CDR3 is CASSLWSGSLHEQYF. CDR3 bases: TGTGCCAGCAGTTTATGGTCGGGGAGTTTGCACGAGCAGTACTTC.